This T cell receptor beta chain was observed in a study of human T cells and chemical hapten exposure. For the study at large: For the roughly 24-week duration of the study, patients were given weekly doses of diphenylcyclopropenone on the scalp.

Regarding time point: pre-sensitization, week 0. Indicated treatment: therapeutic diphenylcyclopropenone sensitization with weekly scalp DPC. There are 15 residues in the CDR3. CDR1 is SGDLS and CDR2 is YYNGEE in the germline V gene. The V segment lost 0 bases and the J segment 4 bases; nucleotides outside the gene matches: 4. As to this clonotype: Its antigen is still unknown.

Individual cDNA molecules received unique molecular identifiers in the library. TCRdb itself ran the RACE reads through MiXCR, one entry per CDR3 protein. The top ten hold 2.5% to 3% of the sample, which has over 300,000 distinct CDR3 sequences, approximately 5% seen once. Study observations and caveats: Because all patients had alopecia, their immune responses might differ from healthy ones. Patch test score was positively correlated with the counts of TCRs that had expanded at PT1.

The sample in question was whole blood, obtained in connection with sensitization to the hapten diphenylcyclopropenone (DPC). The chain combines TRBV9 with TRBJ1-3, with 7 bases aligning to TRBD1. The source of this sequence is a woman between 45 and 60 years old with alopecia areata. Some clones in this sample may be carry-over from other donors' samples. The CDR3 is CASSVVGTVGNTIYF. The DNA for the CDR3 is TGTGCCAGCAGCGTAGTTGGGACAGTCGGAAACACCATATATTTT.